The entry below gives a single T cell receptor (beta chain) sequence along with its context. No antigen is known for it. The data derive from a study of OX40 agonist ivuxolimab in advanced cancers. Study overall: All patients had ivuxolimab intravenously every 2 weeks at 0.01 to 10 mg/kg. Partial responses were achieved by three patients, one with hepatocellular carcinoma and two with cutaneous melanoma. Findings and limits, study-wide: Antigen specificity remained undetermined for the expanded peripheral T cells. Dose levels from 0.1 to 3.0 mg/kg saw CD4+ and CD8+ blood T cells expand clonally by week 6.

Clones were sequenced by immunoSEQ multiplex PCR, and TCRdb holds only the in-frame ones, with some missing. In the table there are fewer than 95,000 clones, more than 75% of which are singletons. Germline V gene sequence: CDR1 MNHEY, CDR2 SVGAGI. The CDR3 has 13 amino acids. The germline V and J ends were trimmed by 5 bases and 1 base, with 8 bases remaining between them. This chain joins TRBV6-5 and TRBJ1-1, with D unresolved. This TCR derives from an adult with an advanced solid tumor such as melanoma, head and neck, liver or kidney cancer. This sample comprised CD4+ or CD8+ T cells sorted from blood, obtained in a trial of the OX40 agonist ivuxolimab. The CDR3 DNA sequence: TGTGCCAGCAGTCGCGGGAAGAACACTGAAGCTTTCTTT. It translates to CASSRGKNTEAFF.